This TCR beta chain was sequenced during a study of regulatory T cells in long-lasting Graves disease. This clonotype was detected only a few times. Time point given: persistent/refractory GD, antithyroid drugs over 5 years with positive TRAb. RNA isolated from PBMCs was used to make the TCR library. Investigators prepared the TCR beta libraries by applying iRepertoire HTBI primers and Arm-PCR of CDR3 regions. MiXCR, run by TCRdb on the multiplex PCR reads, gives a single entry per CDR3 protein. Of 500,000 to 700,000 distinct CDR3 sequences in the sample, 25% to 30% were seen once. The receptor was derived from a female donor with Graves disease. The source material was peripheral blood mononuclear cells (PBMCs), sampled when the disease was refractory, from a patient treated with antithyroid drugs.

DNA for the CDR3: TGTGCCAGCAGTGAAGGCACTAGCCGGGGAGGGGAGACCCAGTACTTC. As protein: CASSEGTSRGGETQYF. This chain connects TRBV12-3 or TRBV12-4 to TRBJ2-5; 7 bases are shared with TRBD2. This CDR3 comprises 16 residues. V was clipped by 5 bases and J by 5 bases; unmatched bases: 14.